Below, one T cell receptor (beta chain) is given with its context. The V and J ends lost 3 bases and 7 bases, in that order; junction bases with no gene match: 11. This CDR3 comprises 16 residues. Per germline, CDR1 SGHTA and CDR2 FQGTGA. Original handling: Amplifying reference gene primers gave estimates of nucleated cell counts. Clones were read by immunoSEQ multiplex PCR, and TCRdb kept only the in-frame ones, dropping some. V and J calls and clone size come straight from that table; D and trimming were deduced from the DNA. The sample lists over 400,000 clones, approximately 85% occurring once. This sample is drawn from a study of blood T cell repertoires in COVID-19. For the study at large: Samples taken during acute and convalescent COVID-19 were collected in the United States, Italy and Spain.

The specimen sequenced was peripheral blood. This TCR was sampled from a human donor in a cohort sampled during active COVID-19. The rearrangement joins TRBV7-3 to TRBJ2-1, with 8 bases identical to TRBD1. The CDR3 bases are TGTGCCAGCAGCTTGGGCGGACAGGGTTCGTCTAATGAGCAGTTCTTC. Its protein is CASSLGGQGSSNEQFF.